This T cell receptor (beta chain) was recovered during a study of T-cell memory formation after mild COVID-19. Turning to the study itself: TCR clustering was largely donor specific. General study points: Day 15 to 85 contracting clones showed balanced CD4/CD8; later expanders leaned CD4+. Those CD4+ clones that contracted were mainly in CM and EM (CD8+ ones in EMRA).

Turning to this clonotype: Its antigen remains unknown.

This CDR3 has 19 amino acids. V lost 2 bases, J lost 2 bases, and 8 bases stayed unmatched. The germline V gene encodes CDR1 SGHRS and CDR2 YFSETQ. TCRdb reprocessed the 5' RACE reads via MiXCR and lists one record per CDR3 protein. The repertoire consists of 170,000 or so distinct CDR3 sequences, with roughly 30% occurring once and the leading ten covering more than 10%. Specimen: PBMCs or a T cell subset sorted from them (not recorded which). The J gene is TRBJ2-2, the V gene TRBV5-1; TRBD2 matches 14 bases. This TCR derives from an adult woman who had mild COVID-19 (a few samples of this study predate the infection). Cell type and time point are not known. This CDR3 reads CASSFGLAGGKHNTGELFF. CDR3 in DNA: TGCGCCAGCAGCTTCGGACTAGCGGGGGGAAAACACAACACCGGGGAGCTGTTTTTT. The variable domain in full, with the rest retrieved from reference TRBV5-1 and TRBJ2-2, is KAGVTQTPRYLIKTRGQQVTLSCSPISGHRSVSWYQQTPGQGLQFLFEYFSETQRNKGNFPGRFSGRQFSNSRSEMNVSTLELGDSALYLCASSFGLAGGKHNTGELFFGEGSRLTVL.